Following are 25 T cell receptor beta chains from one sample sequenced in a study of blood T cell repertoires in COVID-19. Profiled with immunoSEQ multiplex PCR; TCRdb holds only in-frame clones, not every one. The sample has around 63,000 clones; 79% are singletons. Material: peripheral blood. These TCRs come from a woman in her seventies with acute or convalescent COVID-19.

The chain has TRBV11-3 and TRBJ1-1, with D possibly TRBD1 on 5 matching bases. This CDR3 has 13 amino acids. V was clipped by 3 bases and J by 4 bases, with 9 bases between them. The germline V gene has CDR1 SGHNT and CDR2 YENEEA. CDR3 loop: CASSFPGRTEAFF. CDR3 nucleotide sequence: TGTGCCAGCAGCTTTCCAGGGCGCACTGAAGCTTTCTTT.

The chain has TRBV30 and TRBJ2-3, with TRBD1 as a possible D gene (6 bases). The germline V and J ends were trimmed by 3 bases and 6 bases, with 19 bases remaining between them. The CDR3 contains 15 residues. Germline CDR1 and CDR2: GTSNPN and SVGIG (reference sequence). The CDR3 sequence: CAWSSPGPQGDTQYF. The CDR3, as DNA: TGTGCCTGGAGCTCCCCGGGGCCTCAGGGGGATACGCAGTATTTT.

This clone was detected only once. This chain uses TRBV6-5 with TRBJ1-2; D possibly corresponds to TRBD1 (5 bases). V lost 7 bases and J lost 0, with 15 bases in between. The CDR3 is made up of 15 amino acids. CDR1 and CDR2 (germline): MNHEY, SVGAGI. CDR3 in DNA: TGTGCCAGCACCCAAGTTTGGGGGGCTAACTATGGCTACACCTTC. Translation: CASTQVWGANYGYTF.

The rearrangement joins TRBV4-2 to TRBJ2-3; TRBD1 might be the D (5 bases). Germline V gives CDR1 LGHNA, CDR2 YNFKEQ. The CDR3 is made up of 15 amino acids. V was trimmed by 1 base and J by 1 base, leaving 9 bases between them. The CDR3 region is CASSQGGLRTDTQYF. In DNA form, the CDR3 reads TGTGCCAGCAGCCAAGGGGGCCTCCGCACAGATACGCAGTATTTT.

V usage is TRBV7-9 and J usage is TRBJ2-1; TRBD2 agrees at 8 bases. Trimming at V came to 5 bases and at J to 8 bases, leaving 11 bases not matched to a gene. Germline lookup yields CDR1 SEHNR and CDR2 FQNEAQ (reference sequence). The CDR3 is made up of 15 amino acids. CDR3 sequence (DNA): TGTGCCAGCAGCCTCCTTTCGACTAGCGAGGATGAGCAGTTCTTC. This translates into CASSLLSTSEDEQFF.

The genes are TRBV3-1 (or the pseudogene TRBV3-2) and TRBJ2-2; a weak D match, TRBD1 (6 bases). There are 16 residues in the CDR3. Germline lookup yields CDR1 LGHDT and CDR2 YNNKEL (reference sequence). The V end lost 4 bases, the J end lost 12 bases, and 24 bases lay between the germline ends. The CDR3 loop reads CASSRSPGTFAGQLFF. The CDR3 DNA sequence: TGTGCCAGCAGCCGTTCACCCGGGACATTCGCTGGACAGCTGTTTTTT.

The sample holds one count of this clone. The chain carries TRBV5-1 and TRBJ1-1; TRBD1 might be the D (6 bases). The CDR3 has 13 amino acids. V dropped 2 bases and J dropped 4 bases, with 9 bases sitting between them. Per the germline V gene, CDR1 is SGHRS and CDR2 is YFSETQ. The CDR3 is CASSLGGVTEAFF. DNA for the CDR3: TGCGCCAGCAGCTTAGGGGGGGTCACTGAAGCTTTCTTT.

The CDR3 reads CASTPYGLASYNEQFF. CDR3 nucleotides: TGTGCCAGTACCCCATACGGACTAGCCTCCTACAATGAGCAGTTCTTC. The chain has TRBV19 and TRBJ2-1; 8 nucleotides line up with TRBD2. Looked up from germline, CDR1 is LNHDA and CDR2 is SQIVND (reference sequence). The CDR3 sequence is 16 residues long. The V gene end was trimmed by 7 bases and the J gene end by 0 bases; junction bases not matched to a gene: 8.

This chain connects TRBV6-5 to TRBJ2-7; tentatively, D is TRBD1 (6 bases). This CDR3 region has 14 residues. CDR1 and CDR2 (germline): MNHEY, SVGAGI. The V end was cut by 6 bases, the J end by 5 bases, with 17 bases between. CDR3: CASRDTGLTHEQYF. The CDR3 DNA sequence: TGTGCCAGCAGAGACACAGGGTTGACCCACGAGCAGTACTTC.

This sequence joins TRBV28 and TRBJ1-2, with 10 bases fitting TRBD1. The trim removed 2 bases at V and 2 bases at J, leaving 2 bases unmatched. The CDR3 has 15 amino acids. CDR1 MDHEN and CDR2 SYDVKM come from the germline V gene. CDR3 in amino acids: CASSLDRGPNYGYTF. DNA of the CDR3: TGTGCCAGCAGTTTAGACAGGGGGCCCAACTATGGCTACACCTTC.

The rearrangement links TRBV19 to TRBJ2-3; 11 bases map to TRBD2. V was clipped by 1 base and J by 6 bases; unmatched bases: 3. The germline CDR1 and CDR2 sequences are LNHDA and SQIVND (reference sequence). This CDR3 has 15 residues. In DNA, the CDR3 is TGTGCCAGTAGTATAGTAGCGGGGGGGATGGATACGCAGTATTTT. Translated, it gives CASSIVAGGMDTQYF.

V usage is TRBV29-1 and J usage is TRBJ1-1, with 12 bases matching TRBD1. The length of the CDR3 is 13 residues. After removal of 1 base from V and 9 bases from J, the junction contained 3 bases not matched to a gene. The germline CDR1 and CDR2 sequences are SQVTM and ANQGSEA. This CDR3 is CSVEAGQGAKAFF. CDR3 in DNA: TGCAGCGTTGAAGCGGGACAGGGGGCAAAAGCTTTCTTT. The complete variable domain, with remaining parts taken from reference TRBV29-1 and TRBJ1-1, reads SAVISQKPSRDICQRGTSLTIQCQVDSQVTMMFWYRQQPGQSLTLIATANQGSEATYESGFVIDKFPISRPNLTFSTLTVSNMSPEDSSIYLCSVEAGQGAKAFFGQGTRLTVV.

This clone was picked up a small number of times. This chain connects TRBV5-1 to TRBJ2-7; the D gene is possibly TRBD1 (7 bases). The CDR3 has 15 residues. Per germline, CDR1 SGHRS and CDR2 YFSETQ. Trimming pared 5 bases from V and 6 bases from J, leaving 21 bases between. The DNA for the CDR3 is TGCGCCAGCAGGCCCTGGGGGGACAGTCCTGGCGAGCAGTACTTC. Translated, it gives CASRPWGDSPGEQYF.

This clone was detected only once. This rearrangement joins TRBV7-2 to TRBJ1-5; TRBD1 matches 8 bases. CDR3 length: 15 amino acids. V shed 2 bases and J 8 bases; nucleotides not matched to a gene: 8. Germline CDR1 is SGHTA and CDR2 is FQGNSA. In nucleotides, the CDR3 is TGTGCCAGCAGCTTACAATCCAGGGGGCTGGAGCCCCAGCATTTT. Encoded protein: CASSLQSRGLEPQHF.

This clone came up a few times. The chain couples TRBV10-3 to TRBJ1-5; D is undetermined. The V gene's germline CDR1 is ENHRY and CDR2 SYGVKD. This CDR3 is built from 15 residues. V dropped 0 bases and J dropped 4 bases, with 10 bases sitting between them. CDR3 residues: CAISESVTGNQPQHF. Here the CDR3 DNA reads TGTGCCATCAGTGAGTCGGTGACGGGGAATCAGCCCCAGCATTTT.

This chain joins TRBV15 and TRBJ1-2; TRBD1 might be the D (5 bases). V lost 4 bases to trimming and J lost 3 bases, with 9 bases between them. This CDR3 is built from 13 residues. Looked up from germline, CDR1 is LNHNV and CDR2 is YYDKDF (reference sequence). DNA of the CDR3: TGTGCCACCAGCAACCGGGGGGACTATGGCTACACCTTC. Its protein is CATSNRGDYGYTF.

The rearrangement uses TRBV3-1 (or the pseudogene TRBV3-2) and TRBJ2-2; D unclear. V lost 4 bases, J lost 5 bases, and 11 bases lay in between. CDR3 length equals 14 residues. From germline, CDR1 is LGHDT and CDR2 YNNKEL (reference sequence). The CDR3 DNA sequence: TGTGCCAGCAGCCCCCTCGGAGAAACCGGGGAGCTGTTTTTT. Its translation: CASSPLGETGELFF.

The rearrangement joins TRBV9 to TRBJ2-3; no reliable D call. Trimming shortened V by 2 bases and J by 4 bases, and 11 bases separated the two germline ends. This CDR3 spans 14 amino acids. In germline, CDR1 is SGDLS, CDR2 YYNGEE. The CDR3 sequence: CASSVGHLPDTQYF. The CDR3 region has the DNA TGTGCCAGCAGCGTCGGTCACCTTCCAGATACGCAGTATTTT.

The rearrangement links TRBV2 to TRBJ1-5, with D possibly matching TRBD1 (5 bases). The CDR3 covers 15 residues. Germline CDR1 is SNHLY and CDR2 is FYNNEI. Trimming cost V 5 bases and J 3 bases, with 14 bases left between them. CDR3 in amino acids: CASSPTRQPNQPQHF. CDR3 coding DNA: TGTGCCAGCAGTCCGACCCGACAGCCCAATCAGCCCCAGCATTTT.

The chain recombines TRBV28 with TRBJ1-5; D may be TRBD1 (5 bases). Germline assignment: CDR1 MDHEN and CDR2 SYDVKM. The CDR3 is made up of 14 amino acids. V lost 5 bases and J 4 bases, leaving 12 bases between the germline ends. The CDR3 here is CASSRYRRNQPQHF. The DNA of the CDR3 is TGTGCCAGCAGTCGGTACAGGAGAAATCAGCCCCAGCATTTT.

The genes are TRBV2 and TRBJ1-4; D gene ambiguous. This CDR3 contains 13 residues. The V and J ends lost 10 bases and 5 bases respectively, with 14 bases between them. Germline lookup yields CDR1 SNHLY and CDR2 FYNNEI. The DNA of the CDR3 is TGTGCCACTAACGGGTACGGGAATGAAAAACTGTTTTTT. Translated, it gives CATNGYGNEKLFF.

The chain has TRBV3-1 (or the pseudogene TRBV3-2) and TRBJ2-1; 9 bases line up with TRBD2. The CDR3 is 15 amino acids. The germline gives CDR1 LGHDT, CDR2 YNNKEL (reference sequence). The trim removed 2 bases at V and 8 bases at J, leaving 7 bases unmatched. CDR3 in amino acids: CASSQRRGGRDEQFF. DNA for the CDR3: TGTGCCAGCAGCCAAAGGCGGGGGGGCCGAGATGAGCAGTTCTTC.

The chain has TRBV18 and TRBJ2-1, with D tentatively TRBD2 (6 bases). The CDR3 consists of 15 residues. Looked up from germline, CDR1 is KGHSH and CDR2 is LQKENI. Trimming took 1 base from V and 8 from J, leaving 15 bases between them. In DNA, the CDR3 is TGTGCCAGCTCACCACGACCGCTAGCGCTCGATGAGCAGTTCTTC. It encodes CASSPRPLALDEQFF.

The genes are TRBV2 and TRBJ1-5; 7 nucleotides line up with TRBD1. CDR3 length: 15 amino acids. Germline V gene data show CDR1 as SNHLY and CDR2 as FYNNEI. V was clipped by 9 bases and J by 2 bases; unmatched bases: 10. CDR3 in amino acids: CASSRDSGGNQPQHF. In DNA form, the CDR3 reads TGTGCCAGTAGTAGGGACAGTGGGGGCAATCAGCCCCAGCATTTT. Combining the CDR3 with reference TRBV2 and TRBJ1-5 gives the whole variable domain EPEVTQTPSHQVTQMGQEVILRCVPISNHLYFYWYRQILGQKVEFLVSFYNNEISEKSEIFDDQFSVERPDGSNFTLKIRSTKLEDSAMYFCASSRDSGGNQPQHFGDGTRLSIL.

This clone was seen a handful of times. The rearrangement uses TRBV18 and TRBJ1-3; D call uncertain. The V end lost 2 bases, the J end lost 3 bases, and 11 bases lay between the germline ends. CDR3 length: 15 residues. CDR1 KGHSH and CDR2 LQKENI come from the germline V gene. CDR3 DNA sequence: TGTGCCAGCTCACCATCGACTATGGGTGGAAACACCATATATTTT. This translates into CASSPSTMGGNTIYF. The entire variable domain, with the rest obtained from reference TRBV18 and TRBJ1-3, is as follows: NAGVMQNPRHLVRRRGQEARLRCSPMKGHSHVYWYRQLPEEGLKFMVYLQKENIIDESGMPKERFSAEFPKEGPSILRIQQVVRGDSAAYFCASSPSTMGGNTIYFGEGSWLTVV.